Listed below are T cell receptor beta chains from one sample, sequenced in a study of blood T cell repertoires in COVID-19. Sequencing was performed with immunoSEQ multiplex PCR; in TCRdb, only in-frame clones are kept and a portion is missing. The sample lists about 280,000 clones; approximately 90% were seen once. Sequencing was done on a sample of PBMCs or T cells enriched from blood (not recorded which). These receptors all stem from a woman aged 60-75 years in a cohort exposed to, infected with or recovered from COVID-19 (not recorded which). The CDR3 runs from the conserved cysteine through the conserved F or W. The D gene is left open where the match is weak. For some rows the clone size is stated as once, few or many, or as a class when expanded; others skip it.

j_gene | len | d_gene | abundance | v_gene | CDR3nt | CDR3aa
TRBJ2-1 | 14 | . | . | TRBV5-4 | TGTGCCAGCAGCTCCCGGGAGTCTGGGAATGAGCAGTTCTTC | CASSSRESGNEQFF
TRBJ2-1 | 14 | . | . | TRBV7-3 | TGTGCCAGCAGCTTAGACCGGGGGAGGAATGAGCAGTTCTTC | CASSLDRGRNEQFF
TRBJ2-1 | 16 | . | . | TRBV15 | TGTGCCACCCTCACCAGGGAAGGGGGTTCCTACAATGAGCAGTTCTTC | CATLTREGGSYNEQFF
TRBJ2-5 | 15 | TRBD1 | . | TRBV19 | TGTGCCAGTAGTATAGCCGGGACAGGGAGGGAGACCCAGTACTTC | CASSIAGTGRETQYF
TRBJ1-1 | 13 | TRBD1 | . | TRBV30 | TGTGCCTGGAGTAGGGGACAGGGCTCTGAAGCTTTCTTT | CAWSRGQGSEAFF
TRBJ1-1 | 15 | . | many | TRBV5-6 | TGTGCCAGCAGTTCATGGGTCGAGGGTGACACTGAAGCTTTCTTT | CASSSWVEGDTEAFF
TRBJ2-2 | 14 | . | . | TRBV19 | TGTGCCAGCCGGCCCCGGGGGACCACCGGGGAGCTGTTTTTT | CASRPRGTTGELFF
TRBJ2-2 | 16 | TRBD2 | . | TRBV11-3 | TGTGCCAGCAGCTTAGGTGGTAGCGGGAGCACCGGGGAGCTGTTTTTT | CASSLGGSGSTGELFF
TRBJ2-2 | 14 | . | . | TRBV5-1 | TGCGCCAGCAGCTTTTCCGGGGGCACCGGGGAGCTGTTTTTT | CASSFSGGTGELFF
TRBJ2-7 | 14 | TRBD1 | . | TRBV27 | TGTGCCAGCAGGGCGGACAGGCCCCCCTACGAGCAGTACTTC | CASRADRPPYEQYF
TRBJ1-5 | 16 | TRBD1 | few | TRBV19 | TGTGCCAGTAGTGCTAGGAAGACAGGGAGCGACCAGCCCCAGCATTTT | CASSARKTGSDQPQHF
TRBJ1-4 | 15 | TRBD1 | once | TRBV18 | TGTGCCAGCTCACCCCAGGGGGTGGGCAACGAAAAACTGTTTTTT | CASSPQGVGNEKLFF
TRBJ1-4 | 14 | . | . | TRBV6-6 | TGTGCCAGCACCTACAGCGGGGAGAATGAAAAACTGTTTTTT | CASTYSGENEKLFF
TRBJ1-1 | 15 | . | . | TRBV5-8 | TGTGCCAGCAGCTTGGAACATCTGAAGAACACTGAAGCTTTCTTT | CASSLEHLKNTEAFF
TRBJ1-2 | 16 | TRBD1 | . | TRBV19 | TGTGCCAGTAGTATTACCGGGACAGGGGGCAACTATGGCTACACCTTC | CASSITGTGGNYGYTF
TRBJ2-2 | 14 | . | . | TRBV4-2 | TGTGCCAGCAGCCTCGAGGAAGCTTCCGGGGAGCTGTTTTTT | CASSLEEASGELFF
TRBJ2-2 | 15 | . | . | TRBV24-1 | TGTGCCACCAGTTTAACGGGTGGGAGCACCGGGGAGCTGTTTTTT | CATSLTGGSTGELFF
TRBJ2-1 | 18 | . | . | TRBV28 | TGTGCCAGCAGTTTATTGTCGAGACAGGACGGTAGGAACAGTGAGCAGTTCTTC | CASSLLSRQDGRNSEQFF
TRBJ1-1 | 18 | . | . | TRBV7-3 | TGTGCCAGCAGCTTAACGCGGCGGATTGGCCTCGATGGCTCTGAAGCTTTCTTT | CASSLTRRIGLDGSEAFF
TRBJ1-2 | 13 | . | . | TRBV2 | TGTGCCAGCAGTTTCCAGGGCCTTAATGGCTACACCTTC | CASSFQGLNGYTF
TRBJ1-6 | 16 | . | . | TRBV2 | TGTGCCAGCAGTGGGGAGGGTAGCTCCTATAATTCACCCCTCCACTTT | CASSGEGSSYNSPLHF
TRBJ1-2 | 16 | TRBD1 | . | TRBV5-4 | TGTGCCAGCAGCTTTACGGGACAGGGATTTTTCTATGGCTACACCTTC | CASSFTGQGFFYGYTF
TRBJ2-1 | 14 | TRBD2 | . | TRBV19 | TGTGCCACCCGGGGACTAGCGGGAGTCAATGAGCAGTTCTTC | CATRGLAGVNEQFF
TRBJ2-6 | 15 | . | once | TRBV7-9 | TGTGCCAGCAGCTTCTTAGAGAGATTTAGAGGGGTCCTGACTTTC | CASSFLERFRGVLTF
TRBJ2-7 | 13 | . | . | TRBV30 | TGTGCCTGCGTCAGGGAGGTCTCCAACGAGCAGTACTTC | CACVREVSNEQYF
TRBJ2-3 | 17 | . | . | TRBV7-8 | TGTGCCAGCAGCTTACTATATGGGGCTAGCGAGACAGATACGCAGTATTTT | CASSLLYGASETDTQYF
TRBJ1-2 | 15 | . | . | TRBV2 | TGTGCCAGCAGTGAAGAAATGCGACTCCGCGGTGGCTACACCTTC | CASSEEMRLRGGYTF
TRBJ2-1 | 13 | . | . | TRBV12-3/TRBV12-4 | TGTGCCAGCAGTCCTCCTAGCTGGGATGAGCAGTTCTTC | CASSPPSWDEQFF
TRBJ2-7 | 14 | TRBD2 | . | TRBV5-6 | TGTGCCAGCAGCTACCCGGGGAGGGGATACGAGCAGTACTTC | CASSYPGRGYEQYF
TRBJ2-5 | 14 | TRBD1 | . | TRBV2 | TGTGCCAGCCACCGGGACAGGGGTTGGGAGACCCAGTACTTC | CASHRDRGWETQYF
TRBJ1-1 | 14 | TRBD1 | . | TRBV30 | TGTGCCTGCAAGGACAGGCCCCCCGGGGATGAAGCTTTCTTT | CACKDRPPGDEAFF
TRBJ1-6 | 15 | TRBD1 | . | TRBV7-8 | TGTGCCAGCAGCTTAGCGGACAGGGTAAATTCACCCCTCCACTTT | CASSLADRVNSPLHF
TRBJ2-7 | 14 | TRBD1 | . | TRBV4-2 | TGTGCCAGCAGCCAGGGACAGGGGTCCTACGAGCAGTACTTC | CASSQGQGSYEQYF
TRBJ2-3 | 16 | . | few | TRBV12-2 | TGTGCAAGTCGCTCCCCCGACAGAGAGGTGTCAGATACGCAGTATTTT | CASRSPDREVSDTQYF
TRBJ1-4 | 15 | . | . | TRBV11-3 | TGTGCCAGCAGCTCCCTGGGCACTGCTTATGAAAAACTGTTTTTT | CASSSLGTAYEKLFF
TRBJ1-5 | 16 | . | . | TRBV27 | TGTGCCAGCAGTTTATCGGGCAGCCTCACCAATCAGCCCCAGCATTTT | CASSLSGSLTNQPQHF
TRBJ1-3 | 14 | . | . | TRBV6-5 | TGTGCCAGCGGCATCACAGGCTCTGGAAACACCATATATTTT | CASGITGSGNTIYF
TRBJ1-3 | 15 | . | . | TRBV6-5 | TGTGCCAGCAGCAAAGACAGGAGCTCTGGAAACACCATATATTTT | CASSKDRSSGNTIYF
TRBJ2-2 | 17 | TRBD2 | once | TRBV7-6 | TGTGCCAGCAGCCTACTACATAGCGGGGTCTACACCGGGGAGCTGTTTTTT | CASSLLHSGVYTGELFF
TRBJ2-1 | 16 | TRBD2 | . | TRBV19 | TGTGCCAGTAGTATAGATCAAGGACTAGCCTACAATGAGCAGTTCTTC | CASSIDQGLAYNEQFF
TRBJ1-4 | 14 | TRBD1 | few | TRBV6-6 | TGTGCCAGCAGCCGACAGGGAGGGGACGAAAAACTGTTTTTT | CASSRQGGDEKLFF
TRBJ1-2 | 13 | TRBD1 | . | TRBV2 | TGTGCCAGCGGCGGACAGGGGTTATCTGGCTACACCTTC | CASGGQGLSGYTF
TRBJ1-1 | 15 | . | few | TRBV6-1 | TGTGCCAGCAGTGAAGGAGCAGGATGGAACACTGAAGCTTTCTTT | CASSEGAGWNTEAFF
TRBJ2-7 | 15 | TRBD1 | once | TRBV2 | TGTGCCAGCAGTGTGGGACAGGGACCCTCCTACGAGCAGTACTTC | CASSVGQGPSYEQYF
TRBJ2-3 | 18 | TRBD2 | once | TRBV4-2 | TGTGCCAGCAGCCTCGCTTTCCGGACTAGCGGGACCACAGATACGCAGTATTTT | CASSLAFRTSGTTDTQYF
TRBJ1-1 | 13 | . | once | TRBV21-1 | TGTGCCAGCAGCCTATGGTGGGACTCTGAAGCTTTCTTT | CASSLWWDSEAFF
TRBJ1-2 | 14 | TRBD1 | . | TRBV18 | TGTGCCAGCTCACCGATGGACAGGGGGCTAGGCTACACCTTC | CASSPMDRGLGYTF
TRBJ2-1 | 18 | TRBD2 | once | TRBV7-2 | TGTGCCAGCAGCTTAAGGGCAAGAGGTGGGGGGGTCTACAATGAGCAGTTCTTC | CASSLRARGGGVYNEQFF
TRBJ2-3 | 12 | . | few | TRBV10-3 | TGTGCCATCAGTGCGGGACAACATACGCAGTATTTT | CAISAGQHTQYF